This section outlines one T cell receptor beta chain sequence together with its context. Its antigen is as yet unknown. The data derive from a study of cytomegalovirus exposure and HLA in healthy donors. Between the trimmed V and J ends, which lost 0 bases and 4 bases, there was a span of 11 bases. From germline, CDR1 is SGDLS and CDR2 YYNGEE. This CDR3 has 15 residues. General study results and limits: The authors enumerated roughly 180 TCR beta chains as linked to cytomegalovirus.

PCR used 60 Vbeta primers and 13 Jbeta primers. Using immunoSEQ multiplex PCR, the repertoire was profiled, and TCRdb retains in-frame clones only, with some absent. The sample contains 100,000 to 150,000 clones, roughly four fifths of which appear only once. The genes are TRBV9 and TRBJ1-5; TRBD1 is a possible D gene (5 bases). This receptor was taken from a woman aged 40 to 50 in good health and CMV-seropositive. The material sequenced was PBMCs. CDR3 residues: CASSVDPGQNQPQHF. DNA for the CDR3: TGTGCCAGCAGCGTAGACCCAGGGCAAAATCAGCCCCAGCATTTT.